Listed here are 29 T cell receptor beta chains from one sample, sequenced in a study of blood T cell repertoires in COVID-19. Only in-frame clones appear in the TCRdb table, and some are missing; sequencing was by immunoSEQ multiplex PCR. The data show hundreds of thousands of clones, with approximately 86% seen just once and approximately 1.5% held by the top ten. Sequences were obtained from PBMCs or T cells enriched from blood (not recorded which). The receptors were gathered from a woman in her forties or fifties who had recovered from COVID-19.

The chain recombines TRBV28 with TRBJ1-5; D perhaps matches TRBD1 (6 bases). The CDR3 covers 15 residues. Germline CDR1 MDHEN, CDR2 SYDVKM. V lost 3 bases and J 4 bases, leaving 13 bases between the germline ends. CDR3 residues: CASSFSDRLNQPQHF. CDR3 sequence (DNA): TGTGCCAGCAGTTTCTCCGACAGGTTAAATCAGCCCCAGCATTTT.

This sequence joins TRBV10-3 and TRBJ2-1, with D possibly being TRBD2 (7 bases). The germline V gene encodes CDR1 ENHRY and CDR2 SYGVKD. V dropped 3 bases and J dropped 8 bases, with 14 bases sitting between them. The length of the CDR3 is 14 residues. This chain's CDR3 is CAISEGGARDEQFF. CDR3 bases: TGTGCCATCAGTGAAGGGGGGGCTAGGGATGAGCAGTTCTTC.

The CDR3, as DNA: TGTGCCAGCAGTTTATATCGGACAGGGGACGAGCAGTACTTC. Its protein product is CASSLYRTGDEQYF. The J gene is TRBJ2-7, the V gene TRBV27; TRBD1 agrees at 9 bases. J lost 5 bases, V lost 1 base, and 3 bases had no gene match. This CDR3 region has 14 residues. Germline loops: CDR1 MNHEY, CDR2 SMNVEV (reference sequence).

V gene TRBV10-3 combines with J gene TRBJ1-2; 7 nucleotides agree with TRBD1. Germline-derived CDR1 and CDR2 are ENHRY and SYGVKD. Trimming took 10 bases from V and 0 from J; bases not matched to a gene: 5. The CDR3 runs to 13 residues. The CDR3 here is CASNRGTNYGYTF. CDR3 DNA sequence: TGTGCCAGCAACAGGGGTACTAACTATGGCTACACCTTC.

This clone has a handful of counts. The V gene is TRBV18, the J gene TRBJ2-7; tentative D call: TRBD1 (6 bases). This CDR3 region has 13 residues. Germline loops: CDR1 KGHSH, CDR2 LQKENI. The germline V and J ends were trimmed by 11 bases and 3 bases, with 17 bases remaining between them. CDR3: CAGRRDTDYEQYF. As DNA, the CDR3 is TGTGCCGGCCGCCGGGACACGGACTACGAGCAGTACTTC.

This clone came up a few times. This sequence joins TRBV24-1 and TRBJ2-1; 8 bases line up with TRBD1. V shed 4 bases, J shed 9 bases, and the junction held 10 bases outside the gene matches. The CDR3 contains 15 residues. Germline loops: CDR1 KGHDR, CDR2 SFDVKD. The CDR3 region has the DNA TGTGCCACCAGTGAACCTCAAGCCGGGACAGGTGAGCAGTTCTTC. Amino acids: CATSEPQAGTGEQFF.

The chain combines TRBV27 with TRBJ1-3; TRBD1 agrees at 8 bases. Unmatched junction bases numbered 4, after V lost 5 bases and J lost 4 bases. CDR1 is MNHEY and CDR2 is SMNVEV in the germline V gene (reference sequence). This CDR3 contains 14 residues. As DNA, the CDR3 is TGTGCCAGCAGTCCGGGGACAGGAGGAAACACCATATATTTT. Its protein product is CASSPGTGGNTIYF.

This clone showed up just once. The genes are TRBV2 and TRBJ2-3, with TRBD2 matching 13 bases. This CDR3 has 14 residues. Germline V gene lookup returns CDR1 SNHLY and CDR2 FYNNEI. V was pared by 8 bases and J by 5 bases, with 4 bases of the junction left unmatched. The CDR3 sequence is CASRRLAGGDTQYF. The CDR3 DNA follows: TGTGCCAGCCGGAGACTAGCGGGAGGAGATACGCAGTATTTT. Drawing the rest from reference TRBV2 and TRBJ2-3, the complete variable domain is EPEVTQTPSHQVTQMGQEVILRCVPISNHLYFYWYRQILGQKVEFLVSFYNNEISEKSEIFDDQFSVERPDGSNFTLKIRSTKLEDSAMYFCASRRLAGGDTQYFGPGTRLTVL.

This chain connects TRBV5-5 to TRBJ1-1; no clear D gene. V was trimmed by 2 bases and J by 1 base, leaving 9 bases between them. CDR3 length: 14 amino acids. The germline V gene has CDR1 SGHKS and CDR2 YYEKEE (reference sequence). The CDR3 reads CASSFYGENTEAFF. The CDR3, as DNA: TGTGCCAGCAGCTTCTACGGGGAGAACACTGAAGCTTTCTTT. The entire variable domain, with the rest obtained from reference TRBV5-5 and TRBJ1-1, is as follows: DAGVTQSPTHLIKTRGQQVTLRCSPISGHKSVSWYQQVLGQGPQFIFQYYEKEERGRGNFPDRFSARQFPNYSSELNVNALLLGDSALYLCASSFYGENTEAFFGQGTRLTVV.

V gene TRBV5-1 combines with J gene TRBJ2-7; 10 nucleotides agree with TRBD1. Germline V gene sequence: CDR1 SGHRS, CDR2 YFSETQ. V dropped 4 bases and J dropped 6; count of bases not matched to a gene: 7. The CDR3 covers 14 residues. CDR3 amino acids: CASSTGTGATEQYF. The CDR3 coding sequence is TGCGCCAGCAGCACGGGGACAGGGGCTACCGAGCAGTACTTC.

Comment on this clone: Other DNA sequences from this sample encode an identical CDR3 as well. This rearrangement joins TRBV5-4 to TRBJ2-7; D gene ambiguous. Trimming left V 3 bases short and J 2 bases short, with 3 bases between. The CDR3 runs 11 residues. The germline V gene has CDR1 SGHNT and CDR2 YYREEE (reference sequence). CDR3 in amino acids: CASSSTYEQYF. In nucleotides, the CDR3 is TGTGCCAGCAGCTCTACCTACGAGCAGTACTTC.

This clone appeared a single time. V usage is TRBV12-5 and J usage is TRBJ1-1; a possible D gene is TRBD1 (5 bases). The CDR3 spans 12 residues. The germline V and J ends were trimmed by 6 bases and 11 bases, with 16 bases remaining between them. In germline, CDR1 is LGHNT, CDR2 FRNRAP. The CDR3 region is CASGWGPNRAFF. CDR3 DNA sequence: TGTGCTAGTGGCTGGGGCCCCAATCGGGCTTTCTTT.

This clone was seen just once. The rearrangement joins TRBV11-3 to TRBJ2-1; a weak D match, TRBD1 (6 bases). Germline CDR1 is SGHNT and CDR2 is YENEEA. CDR3 length equals 19 residues. V was pared by 0 bases and J by 0 bases, with 18 bases between. This CDR3 is CASSLDRMGDRSSYNEQFF. Written as DNA, the CDR3 is TGTGCCAGCAGCTTAGATAGAATGGGTGACAGGAGCTCCTACAATGAGCAGTTCTTC.

The genes are TRBV27 and TRBJ2-7; 8 positions match TRBD2. Trimming cost V 3 bases and J 7 bases; bases outside gene matches: 5. Looked up from germline, CDR1 is MNHEY and CDR2 is SMNVEV (reference sequence). CDR3 length: 13 residues. CDR3: CASSFGGAGEQYF. CDR3 nucleotides: TGTGCCAGCAGTTTCGGGGGGGCCGGGGAGCAGTACTTC.

The V call is TRBV19, the J call TRBJ1-5; 10 nucleotides agree with TRBD1. Germline CDR1 and CDR2: LNHDA and SQIVND (reference sequence). The J segment lost 4 bases and the V segment lost 4 bases, leaving 10 bases of the junction unmatched. The CDR3 runs 17 residues. CDR3 loop: CASSRNDRGLGNQPQHF. In DNA form, the CDR3 reads TGTGCCAGTAGTAGAAACGACAGGGGGCTGGGAAATCAGCCCCAGCATTTT.

The chain links TRBV9 to TRBJ1-3; D ambiguous. V was cut by 3 bases and J by 0 bases, with 10 bases left in between. This CDR3 spans 15 amino acids. Germline CDR1 and CDR2: SGDLS and YYNGEE. CDR3 loop: CASSARGNSGNTIYF. CDR3 sequence (DNA): TGTGCCAGCAGCGCCCGAGGAAACTCTGGAAACACCATATATTTT.

The chain joins TRBV7-8 to TRBJ1-1; D remains unclear. Trimming stripped 5 bases from V and 1 base from J, with 8 bases between. The V gene's germline CDR1 is SGHVS and CDR2 FQNEAQ. This CDR3 is built from 13 residues. The CDR3 DNA reads TGTGCCAGCAGCCGGGCGGGGAACACTGAAGCTTTCTTT. This encodes CASSRAGNTEAFF. The full variable domain, completed using reference TRBV7-8 and TRBJ1-1, is GAGVSQSPRYKVAKRGQDVALRCDPISGHVSLFWYQQALGQGPEFLTYFQNEAQLDKSGLPSDRFFAERPEGSVSTLKIQRTQQEDSAVYLCASSRAGNTEAFFGQGTRLTVV.

The chain employs TRBV29-1 and TRBJ2-5; 7 bases are shared with TRBD2. The CDR3 covers 13 residues. J lost 1 base, V lost 4 bases, and 3 bases had no gene match. Germline V gives CDR1 SQVTM, CDR2 ANQGSEA. The CDR3 DNA sequence: TGCAGCGTTGGTGGGGGGGTCCAAGAGACCCAGTACTTC. It specifies CSVGGGVQETQYF.

The chain couples TRBV28 to TRBJ1-2, with a possible D match to TRBD1 (6 bases). The germline V gene encodes CDR1 MDHEN and CDR2 SYDVKM. V lost 6 bases, J lost 4 bases, and 21 bases lay in between. The CDR3 is 16 residues long. The CDR3 region is CASRTIGGGAGYGYTF. DNA for the CDR3: TGTGCCAGCAGGACCATCGGCGGGGGGGCCGGCTATGGCTACACCTTC.

The chain links TRBV19 to TRBJ1-1; D may be TRBD1 (5 bases). Trimming removed 4 bases from V and 1 base from J, with 7 bases in between. The germline gives CDR1 LNHDA, CDR2 SQIVND (reference sequence). The CDR3 contains 13 residues. The CDR3 nucleotides are TGTGCCAGTAGTACCCAGGGGAACACTGAAGCTTTCTTT. Protein product: CASSTQGNTEAFF.

The chain employs TRBV7-8 and TRBJ2-1; 9 bases map to TRBD2. The V gene end was trimmed by 1 base and the J gene end by 0 bases; junction bases not matched to a gene: 7. Looked up from germline, CDR1 is SGHVS and CDR2 is FQNEAQ. CDR3 size: 18 residues. The CDR3: CASSLVLAGLSSYNEQFF. CDR3 nucleotides: TGTGCCAGCAGCTTAGTACTAGCGGGTTTGAGCTCCTACAATGAGCAGTTCTTC. The variable domain in full, with the rest retrieved from reference TRBV7-8 and TRBJ2-1, is GAGVSQSPRYKVAKRGQDVALRCDPISGHVSLFWYQQALGQGPEFLTYFQNEAQLDKSGLPSDRFFAERPEGSVSTLKIQRTQQEDSAVYLCASSLVLAGLSSYNEQFFGPGTRLTVL.

The V call is TRBV28, the J call TRBJ1-2; the match to TRBD1 covers 9 bases. CDR1 and CDR2 (germline): MDHEN, SYDVKM. The CDR3 covers 14 residues. V shed 4 bases, J shed 8 bases, and the junction held 8 bases outside the gene matches. Here the CDR3 reads CASSWAGQGNGYTF. The DNA of the CDR3 is TGTGCCAGCAGTTGGGCGGGACAGGGTAACGGCTACACCTTC.

CDR3 sequence: CASSHSLDTIYF. For the CDR3, the DNA is TGTGCCAGCAGCCATAGCCTAGACACCATATATTTT. The rearrangement uses TRBV3-1 (or the pseudogene TRBV3-2) and TRBJ1-3; D unresolved. CDR1 and CDR2 from the germline V gene are LGHDT and YNNKEL (reference sequence). The CDR3 has 12 amino acids. The V gene lost 3 bases and the J gene lost 8 bases, with 8 bases spanning the gap.

There are a few counts of this clone. This chain joins TRBV27 and TRBJ2-2; weak D call: TRBD1 (7 bases). Germline V gives CDR1 MNHEY, CDR2 SMNVEV (reference sequence). The V and J ends lost 1 base and 6 bases respectively, with 15 bases between them. The CDR3 contains 16 residues. The CDR3, as DNA: TGTGCCAGCAGTTTATTGACTAGGGGGCCTGCCGGGGAGCTGTTTTTT. The encoded protein is CASSLLTRGPAGELFF.

This rearrangement joins TRBV5-1 to TRBJ2-3, with no clear D. Germline assignment: CDR1 SGHRS and CDR2 YFSETQ. The CDR3 totals 13 residues. Between the trimmed V and J ends, which lost 1 base and 3 bases, there was a span of 6 bases. CDR3 DNA sequence: TGCGCCAGCAGCTTGACAACAACAGATACGCAGTATTTT. Amino acids: CASSLTTTDTQYF.

The chain uses TRBV5-1 and TRBJ2-1; 13 bases are shared with TRBD2. J was trimmed by 6 bases and V by 3 bases; bases with no gene match: 6. Germline CDR1 SGHRS, CDR2 YFSETQ. This CDR3 is 16 amino acids long. The CDR3 reads CASSSMTSGRLNEQFF. CDR3 DNA: TGCGCCAGCAGCTCCATGACTAGCGGGAGGCTCAATGAGCAGTTCTTC.

This chain uses TRBV7-8 with TRBJ2-7; tentatively, D is TRBD2 (5 bases). The CDR3 length is 15 residues. The germline V and J ends were trimmed by 5 bases and 0 bases, with 14 bases remaining between them. Germline CDR1 reads SGHVS; CDR2 reads FQNEAQ. This CDR3 reads CASSGGLFTSYEQYF. The CDR3 bases are TGTGCCAGCAGCGGCGGACTGTTTACCTCCTACGAGCAGTACTTC.

The V call is TRBV10-3, the J call TRBJ2-3, with D maybe TRBD2 (6 bases). CDR1 is ENHRY, CDR2 SYGVKD, per germline. V lost 6 bases to trimming and J lost 3 bases, with 13 bases between them. This CDR3 has 14 residues. The CDR3 DNA follows: TGTGCCATCAGGGGAGGTGTCGGAACAGATACGCAGTATTTT. It yields the protein CAIRGGVGTDTQYF.

V is TRBV11-2 and J is TRBJ2-7, with a possible D match to TRBD1 (5 bases). Germline V gene data show CDR1 as SGHAT and CDR2 as FQNNGV. This CDR3 comprises 15 residues. V was cut by 0 bases and J by 7 bases, with 16 bases left in between. The CDR3 region has the DNA TGTGCCAGCAGCTTAGATCTGGGCAGGGTTATAGAGCAGTACTTC. Translation gives CASSLDLGRVIEQYF.